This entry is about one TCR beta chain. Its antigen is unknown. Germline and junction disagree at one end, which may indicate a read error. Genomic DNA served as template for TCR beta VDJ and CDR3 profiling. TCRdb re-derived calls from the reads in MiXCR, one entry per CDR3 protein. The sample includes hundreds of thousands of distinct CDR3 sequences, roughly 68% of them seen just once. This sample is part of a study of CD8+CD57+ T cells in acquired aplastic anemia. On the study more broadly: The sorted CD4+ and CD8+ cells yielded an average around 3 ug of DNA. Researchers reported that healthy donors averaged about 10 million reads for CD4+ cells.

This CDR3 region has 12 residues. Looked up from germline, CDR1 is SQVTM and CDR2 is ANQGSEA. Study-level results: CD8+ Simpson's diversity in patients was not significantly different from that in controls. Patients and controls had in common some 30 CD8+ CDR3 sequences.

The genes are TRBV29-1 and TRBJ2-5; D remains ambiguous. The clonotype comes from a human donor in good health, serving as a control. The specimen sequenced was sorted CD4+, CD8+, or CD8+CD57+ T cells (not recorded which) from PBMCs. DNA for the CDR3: TGTAGCAGCATCGTAGTGCCGGAGACCCAGTACTTC. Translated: CSSIVVPETQYF.